The present T cell receptor beta chain was sequenced within a study of cytomegalovirus exposure and HLA in healthy donors. Study information: T cells numbering about 200 million yielded around 120 million unique TCR beta sequences in an earlier analysis. Early released data had approximately 86 million unique TCRs, all coming from HLA-typed donors. Study results and caveats: A prior analysis recorded that most TCR beta V segments were productive about 87% or about 30% of the time. With high specificity and sensitivity, the classifier reportedly diagnosed cytomegalovirus status.

V lost 1 base, J lost 4 bases, and 7 bases stayed unmatched. The CDR3 loop spans 16 amino acids. Germline CDR1 reads SGHTA; CDR2 reads FQGNSA. In the case of this clone: Its antigen is currently unknown.

Primers included in the PCR were 60 Vbeta and 13 Jbeta primers. The method was immunoSEQ multiplex PCR; TCRdb's version includes in-frame clones alone and lacks a portion of them. Here the sample spans 85,000 to 110,000 clones, 65% to 85% being singletons. This clonotype originated in a man aged 50-60 years in good health and CMV-seropositive. The chain uses TRBV7-2 and TRBJ2-7; 10 bases fit TRBD2. The sample was PBMCs. The CDR3 sequence: CASSLVAGTSAYEQYF. CDR3 bases: TGTGCCAGCAGCTTAGTTGCCGGGACTAGCGCTTACGAGCAGTACTTC.